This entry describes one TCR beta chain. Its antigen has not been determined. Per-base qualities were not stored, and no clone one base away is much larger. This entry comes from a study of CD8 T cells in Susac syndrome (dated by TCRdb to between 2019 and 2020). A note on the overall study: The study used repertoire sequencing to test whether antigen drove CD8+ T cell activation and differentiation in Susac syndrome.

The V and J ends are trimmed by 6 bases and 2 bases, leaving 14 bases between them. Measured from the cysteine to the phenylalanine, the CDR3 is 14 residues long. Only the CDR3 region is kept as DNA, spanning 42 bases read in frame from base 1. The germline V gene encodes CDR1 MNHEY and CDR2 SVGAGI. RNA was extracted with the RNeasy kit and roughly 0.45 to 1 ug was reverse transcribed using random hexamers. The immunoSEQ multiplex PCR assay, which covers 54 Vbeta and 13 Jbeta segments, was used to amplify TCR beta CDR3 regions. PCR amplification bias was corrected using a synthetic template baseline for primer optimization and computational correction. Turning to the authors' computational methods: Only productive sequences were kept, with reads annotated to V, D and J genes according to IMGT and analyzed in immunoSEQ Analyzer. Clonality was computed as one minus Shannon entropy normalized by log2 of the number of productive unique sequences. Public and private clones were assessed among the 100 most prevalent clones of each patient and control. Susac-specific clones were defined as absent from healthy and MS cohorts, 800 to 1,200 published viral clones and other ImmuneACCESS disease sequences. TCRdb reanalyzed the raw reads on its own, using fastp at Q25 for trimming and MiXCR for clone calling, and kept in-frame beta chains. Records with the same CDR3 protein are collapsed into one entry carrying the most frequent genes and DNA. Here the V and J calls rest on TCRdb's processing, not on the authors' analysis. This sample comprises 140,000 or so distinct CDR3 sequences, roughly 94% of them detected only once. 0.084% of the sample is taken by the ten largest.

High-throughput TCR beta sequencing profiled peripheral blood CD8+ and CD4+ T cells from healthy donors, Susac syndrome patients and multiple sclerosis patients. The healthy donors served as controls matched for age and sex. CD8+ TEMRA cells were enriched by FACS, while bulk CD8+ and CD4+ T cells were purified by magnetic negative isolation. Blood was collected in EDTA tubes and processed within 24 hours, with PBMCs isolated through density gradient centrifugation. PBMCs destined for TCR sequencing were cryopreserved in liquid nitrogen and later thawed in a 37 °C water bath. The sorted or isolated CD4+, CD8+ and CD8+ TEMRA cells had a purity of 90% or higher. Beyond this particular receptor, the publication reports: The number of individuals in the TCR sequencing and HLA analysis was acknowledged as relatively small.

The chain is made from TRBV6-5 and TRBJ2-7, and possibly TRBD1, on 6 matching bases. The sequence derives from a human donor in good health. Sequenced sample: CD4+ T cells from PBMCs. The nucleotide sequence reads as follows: TGTGCCAGCAGCAGGGGTGGACAGCCCTACGAGCAGTACTTC. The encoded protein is CASSRGGQPYEQYF.